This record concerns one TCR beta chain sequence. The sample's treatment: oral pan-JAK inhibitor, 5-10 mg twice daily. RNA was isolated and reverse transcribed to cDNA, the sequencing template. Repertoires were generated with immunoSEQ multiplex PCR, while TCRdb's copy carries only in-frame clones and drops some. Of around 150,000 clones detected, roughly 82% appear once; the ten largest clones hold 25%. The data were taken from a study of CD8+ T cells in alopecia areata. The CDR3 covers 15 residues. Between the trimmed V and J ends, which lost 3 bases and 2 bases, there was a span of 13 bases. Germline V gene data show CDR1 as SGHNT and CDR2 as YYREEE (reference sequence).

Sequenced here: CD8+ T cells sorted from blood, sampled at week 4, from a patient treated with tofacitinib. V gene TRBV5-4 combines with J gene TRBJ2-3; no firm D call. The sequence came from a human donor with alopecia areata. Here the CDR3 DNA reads TGTGCCAGCAGCTGGAAGCTGGCCCCCACAGATACGCAGTATTTT. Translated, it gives CASSWKLAPTDTQYF.